This is a list of T cell receptor beta chains from one sample in a study of brain T cells in children with intractable seizures. TCRdb keeps only in-frame clones here, not all; method: immunoSEQ multiplex PCR. Found here are about 340,000 clones, approximately 93% of them singletons; the top ten hold roughly 6%. The specimen comprised peripheral blood, sampled less than 6 months after surgery. These receptors all stem from a boy in the first two years of life with tuberous sclerosis and intractable seizures. Each CDR3 is given with its conserved first and last residue. A D gene is named only where the DNA matches it firmly. A row's size may be missing; if present it is once, few, many or a size class.

TRBJ1-5 | TRBD1 | - | TRBV19 | CASSTGQGAPYWQPQHF | TGTGCCAGTAGTACTGGACAGGGGGCGCCCTATTGGCAGCCCCAGCATTTT
TRBJ1-5 | - | - | TRBV7-9 | CASSPAGTSNQPQHF | TGTGCCAGCAGCCCGGCAGGGACCAGCAATCAGCCCCAGCATTTT
TRBJ2-6 | - | - | TRBV3-1/TRBV3-2 | CASSQGSPGPASGANVLTF | TGTGCCAGCAGCCAAGGGTCCCCGGGCCCGGCCTCTGGGGCCAACGTCCTGACTTTC
TRBJ2-5 | - | - | TRBV18 | CASSPISSQETQYF | TGTGCCAGCTCACCTATAAGCTCCCAAGAGACCCAGTACTTC
TRBJ1-1 | TRBD1 | - | TRBV6-5 | CASYRGLNTEAFF | TGTGCCAGCTACAGGGGTCTTAACACTGAAGCTTTCTTT
TRBJ1-1 | TRBD1 | - | TRBV11-3 | CASSVGQGDLNTEAFF | TGTGCCAGCAGCGTCGGACAGGGGGATTTGAACACTGAAGCTTTCTTT
TRBJ2-7 | - | - | TRBV14 | CASSQGFSEQYF | TGTGCCAGCAGCCAAGGATTCTCAGAGCAGTACTTC
TRBJ1-5 | - | - | TRBV19 | CAGIGGQACNQPQHF | TGTGCAGGTATAGGCGGGCAGGCATGCAATCAGCCCCAGCATTTT
TRBJ1-2 | - | - | TRBV3-1/TRBV3-2 | CASSQVQGPYGYTF | TGTGCCAGCAGCCAAGTACAGGGTCCCTATGGCTACACCTTC
TRBJ2-7 | TRBD2 | - | TRBV9 | CASSGGTSGRSEQYF | TGTGCCAGCAGCGGAGGGACTAGCGGGAGGAGCGAGCAGTACTTC
TRBJ1-2 | - | - | TRBV30 | CAWSTGYNYGYTF | TGTGCCTGGAGTACAGGGTATAACTATGGCTACACCTTC
TRBJ2-6 | - | - | TRBV19 | CASSLQGPGANVLTF | TGTGCCAGTAGTCTACAGGGTCCCGGGGCCAACGTCCTGACTTTC
TRBJ2-1 | - | - | TRBV5-1 | CASSLERGPNKEQFF | TGCGCCAGCAGCTTGGAACGGGGACCGAATAAAGAGCAGTTCTTC
TRBJ2-5 | TRBD2 | - | TRBV11-3 | CASSHRSGLAGGETQYF | TGTGCCAGCAGCCACAGGTCGGGACTAGCGGGAGGAGAGACCCAGTACTTC
TRBJ2-2 | TRBD2 | - | TRBV2 | CASSESSGTTGELFF | TGTGCCAGCAGTGAGTCTAGCGGGACTACCGGGGAGCTGTTTTTT
TRBJ2-1 | TRBD1 | - | TRBV6-4 | CASSDRWRKEGQGANEQFF | TGTGCCAGCAGTGACCGTTGGCGCAAAGAGGGACAGGGTGCCAATGAGCAGTTCTTC
TRBJ1-4 | - | - | TRBV27 | CASSLFKGAEKLFF | TGTGCCAGCAGTTTATTTAAGGGCGCAGAAAAACTGTTTTTT
TRBJ2-2 | - | - | TRBV10-3 | CAIGDREGTGELFF | TGTGCCATCGGTGACAGGGAGGGCACCGGGGAGCTGTTTTTT
TRBJ2-1 | - | - | TRBV10-1 | CANLETQTGTPGYDEQFF | TGCGCCAACCTGGAGACGCAAACCGGGACTCCAGGTTATGATGAGCAGTTCTTC
TRBJ2-6 | - | - | TRBV30 | CAWSQPSSGANVLTF | TGTGCCTGGAGTCAACCGAGCTCTGGGGCCAACGTCCTGACTTTC
TRBJ2-6 | - | - | TRBV21-1 | CATIIGVSGANVLTF | TGTGCCACCATAATCGGGGTCTCTGGGGCCAACGTCCTGACTTTC
TRBJ2-3 | - | - | TRBV7-3 | CASSLEPGTDTQYF | TGTGCCAGCAGCTTAGAGCCGGGGACAGATACGCAGTATTTT
TRBJ1-2 | TRBD1 | - | TRBV2 | CASGGTDYGYTF | TGTGCCTCAGGGGGCACGGACTATGGCTACACCTTC
TRBJ2-7 | TRBD1 | - | TRBV28 | CASSQPTGTGRSEQYF | TGTGCCAGCAGTCAACCCACAGGGACAGGGAGGAGCGAGCAGTACTTC
TRBJ1-1 | TRBD1 | - | TRBV7-8 | CASSLGTGFWGTEAFF | TGTGCCAGCAGCTTAGGGACAGGGTTTTGGGGCACTGAAGCTTTCTTT
TRBJ1-2 | - | once | TRBV6-2/TRBV6-3 | CASSYRPNYGYTF | TGTGCCAGCAGTTACAGACCGAACTATGGCTACACCTTC
TRBJ2-2 | - | - | TRBV12-3/TRBV12-4 | CASSLGATGSF | TGTGCCAGCAGTTTAGGGGCCACGGGATCTTTT
TRBJ2-3 | TRBD2 | - | TRBV19 | CASKERGGIRAQYF | TGTGCCAGCAAAGAGCGGGGGGGCATCAGGGCGCAGTATTTT
TRBJ2-3 | - | - | TRBV10-2 | CASSEVLDPQYF | TGCGCCAGCAGTGAAGTTTTAGATCCGCAGTATTTT
TRBJ2-5 | - | - | TRBV5-1 | CASSLEPGSETQYF | TGCGCCAGCAGCTTGGAACCGGGATCAGAGACCCAGTACTTC
TRBJ1-4 | TRBD1 | - | TRBV19 | CASSKTGRATNEKLFF | TGTGCCAGTAGTAAGACAGGGCGTGCAACTAATGAAAAACTGTTTTTT
TRBJ1-2 | TRBD1 | - | TRBV7-2 | CASSPQDRTYGYTF | TGTGCCAGCAGCCCCCAGGACAGGACCTATGGCTACACCTTC
TRBJ2-2 | - | - | TRBV19 | CASSIVGGKDTGELFF | TGTGCCAGTAGTATAGTGGGGGGTAAAGACACCGGGGAGCTGTTTTTT
TRBJ2-3 | - | - | TRBV10-1 | CASSEWAVGSTDTQYF | TGCGCCAGCAGTGAGTGGGCCGTGGGGAGTACAGATACGCAGTATTTT
TRBJ2-2 | TRBD2 | - | TRBV5-6 | CASSSPSGSPGELFF | TGTGCCAGCAGCTCCCCTAGCGGGAGCCCCGGGGAGCTGTTTTTT
TRBJ2-7 | TRBD2 | - | TRBV6-4 | CASRIKAGVSYEQYF | TGTGCCAGCAGGATTAAAGCGGGAGTGTCCTACGAGCAGTACTTC
TRBJ1-5 | TRBD1 | - | TRBV2 | CASSVDREENQPQHF | TGTGCCAGCAGTGTGGACAGGGAAGAAAATCAGCCCCAGCATTTT
TRBJ1-1 | - | - | TRBV29-1 | CSVPSGGPEAFF | TGCAGCGTTCCCTCGGGGGGCCCTGAAGCTTTCTTT
TRBJ2-4 | TRBD1 | - | TRBV5-1 | CASSSEGQGANIQYF | TGCGCCAGCAGCTCAGAGGGACAGGGCGCGAACATTCAGTACTTC
TRBJ1-6 | - | - | TRBV29-1 | CSVGAAYNSPLHF | TGCAGCGTTGGGGCAGCTTATAATTCACCCCTCCACTTT
TRBJ1-1 | - | - | TRBV27 | CASSFLAGPEAFF | TGTGCCAGCAGTTTCCTCGCGGGTCCTGAAGCTTTCTTT
TRBJ1-5 | - | - | TRBV28 | CASSFSKARPQHF | TGTGCCAGCAGTTTCTCGAAGGCTCGGCCCCAGCATTTT
TRBJ2-3 | - | - | TRBV5-1 | CASSLSSTDTQYF | TGCGCCAGCAGCTTGTCTAGTACAGATACGCAGTATTTT
TRBJ1-2 | TRBD1 | once | TRBV24-1 | CATEQGSGYGYTF | TGTGCCACAGAACAGGGGAGCGGCTATGGCTACACCTTC
TRBJ2-3 | TRBD1 | - | TRBV29-1 | CSLQDRVTDTQYF | TGCAGCCTCCAGGACAGGGTAACAGATACGCAGTATTTT
TRBJ2-7 | - | - | TRBV3-1/TRBV3-2 | CASSQVETPRVNEQYF | TGTGCCAGCAGCCAAGTTGAGACCCCACGAGTAAACGAGCAGTACTTC
TRBJ1-4 | TRBD1 | - | TRBV2 | CASSERTGYEKLFF | TGTGCCAGCAGTGAACGGACAGGGTATGAAAAACTGTTTTTT
TRBJ2-5 | - | - | TRBV6-5 | CASRSVSETQYF | TGTGCCAGCAGATCGGTCTCGGAGACCCAGTACTTC
TRBJ2-2 | TRBD1 | - | TRBV27 | CASSPGQAGELFF | TGTGCCAGCAGTCCCGGACAGGCCGGGGAGCTGTTTTTT
TRBJ2-1 | - | once | TRBV7-9 | CASSPYGLNDEQFF | TGTGCCAGCAGCCCGTACGGTCTAAACGATGAGCAGTTCTTC
TRBJ1-6 | - | once | TRBV11-2 | CASSLVGGRVSPLHF | TGTGCCAGCAGCTTAGTGGGGGGGCGAGTTTCACCCCTCCACTTT
TRBJ2-3 | TRBD2 | - | TRBV6-1 | CASSEGKRERGDTQYF | TGTGCCAGCAGTGAAGGGAAGCGGGAGCGGGGAGATACGCAGTATTTT
TRBJ2-2 | - | - | TRBV9 | CASSVVGEWTGELFF | TGTGCCAGCAGCGTAGTAGGGGAATGGACCGGGGAGCTGTTTTTT
TRBJ2-5 | - | - | TRBV30 | CAWELQETQYF | TGTGCCTGGGAATTGCAAGAGACCCAGTACTTC
TRBJ1-4 | - | - | TRBV4-2 | CASSQESNEKLFF | TGTGCCAGCAGCCAAGAAAGTAATGAAAAACTGTTTTTT